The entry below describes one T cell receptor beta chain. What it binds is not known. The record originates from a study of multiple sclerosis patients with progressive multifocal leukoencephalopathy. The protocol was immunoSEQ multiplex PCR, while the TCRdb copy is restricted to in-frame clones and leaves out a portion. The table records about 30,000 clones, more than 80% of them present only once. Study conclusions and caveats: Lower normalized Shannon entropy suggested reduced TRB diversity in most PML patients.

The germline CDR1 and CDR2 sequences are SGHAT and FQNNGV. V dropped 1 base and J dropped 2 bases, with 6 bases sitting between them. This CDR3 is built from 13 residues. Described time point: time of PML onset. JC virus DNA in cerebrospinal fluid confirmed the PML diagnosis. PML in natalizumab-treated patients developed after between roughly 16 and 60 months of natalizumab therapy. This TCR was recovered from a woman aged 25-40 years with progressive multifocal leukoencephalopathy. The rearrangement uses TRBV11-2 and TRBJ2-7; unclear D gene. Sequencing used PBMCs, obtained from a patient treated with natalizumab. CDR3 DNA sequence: TGTGCCAGCAGCTTAGGCCCGGCCTACGAGCAGTACTTC. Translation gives CASSLGPAYEQYF. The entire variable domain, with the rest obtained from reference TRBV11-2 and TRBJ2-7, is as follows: EAGVAQSPRYKIIEKRQSVAFWCNPISGHATLYWYQQILGQGPKLLIQFQNNGVVDDSQLPKDRFSAERLKGVDSTLKIQPAKLEDSAVYLCASSLGPAYEQYFGPGTRLTVT.